The next 22 T cell receptor beta chains were all read from a single sample in a study of shared clonotypes between healthy human individuals. Here immunoSEQ multiplex PCR was the method, and the copy in TCRdb shows in-frame clones only, minus some. The table lists 2,500,000 or so clones, 80% to 95% of them singletons. The sequenced sample consisted of naive CD4+ T cells from PBMCs. Regarding subset: CD45RA+ positively selected. All receptors come from a man aged 18 to 29 in good health. Some clones in this sample may be carry-over from other donors' samples.

The rearrangement uses TRBV9 and TRBJ1-1, with 8 positions matching TRBD1. The CDR3 has 18 residues. Trimming cost V 4 bases and J 1 base; bases outside gene matches: 15. Germline CDR1 SGDLS, CDR2 YYNGEE. CDR3 sequence reads: CASSIYDRGDSRNTEAFF. As DNA, the CDR3 is TGTGCCAGCAGCATATACGACAGGGGCGACAGTAGGAACACTGAAGCTTTCTTT.

V usage is TRBV27 and J usage is TRBJ2-1; 9 positions agree with TRBD2. CDR3 length: 16 residues. J was trimmed by 6 bases and V by 4 bases; bases with no gene match: 10. CDR1 MNHEY and CDR2 SMNVEV come from the germline V gene (reference sequence). CDR3 amino acids: CASSWERREGGNEQFF. DNA of the CDR3: TGTGCCAGCAGTTGGGAGCGGCGGGAGGGCGGCAATGAGCAGTTCTTC.

The rearrangement links TRBV11-2 to TRBJ2-5; possible D gene TRBD1, 5 bases. Per the germline V gene, CDR1 is SGHAT and CDR2 is FQNNGV. The CDR3 runs 12 residues. V lost 2 bases to trimming and J lost 4 bases, with 5 bases between them. The CDR3 reads CASSLQGETQYF. CDR3 nucleotide sequence: TGTGCCAGCAGCTTACAGGGAGAGACCCAGTACTTC.

The gene calls are TRBV9 and TRBJ1-1, with 11 bases fitting TRBD1. Germline lookup yields CDR1 SGDLS and CDR2 YYNGEE. This CDR3 has 13 amino acids. After removal of 4 bases from V and 11 bases from J, the junction contained 7 bases not matched to a gene. CDR3 loop: CASSPGQGAYAFF. CDR3 coding DNA: TGTGCCAGCAGCCCCGGACAGGGGGCTTATGCTTTCTTT.

V and J are TRBV5-4 and TRBJ2-7, with a weak D call TRBD2 (5 bases). In germline, CDR1 is SGHNT, CDR2 YYREEE (reference sequence). V lost 4 bases, J lost 6 bases, and 20 bases lay in between. The CDR3 sequence is 15 residues long. The CDR3: CASSPRGQRLSEQYF. Here the CDR3 DNA reads TGTGCCAGCAGCCCCCGCGGGCAGCGCCTTAGCGAGCAGTACTTC.

The genes are TRBV6-1 and TRBJ2-5; possibly TRBD1 for D (5 bases). CDR1 MNHNS and CDR2 SASEGT come from the germline V gene. The CDR3 runs 14 residues. Trimming took off 7 bases at V and 3 bases at J, with 15 bases between the two ends. In DNA, the CDR3 is TGTGCCAGCACCGGTGGGGCTCTTAAAGAGACCCAGTACTTC. Protein product: CASTGGALKETQYF.

This clone was seen just once. V and J are TRBV5-1 and TRBJ2-1; D not certain. The CDR3 length is 13 residues. V was cut by 2 bases and J by 6 bases, with 9 bases left in between. Looked up from germline, CDR1 is SGHRS and CDR2 is YFSETQ. Written as DNA, the CDR3 is TGCGCCAGCAGCTTTGAGTCCCCCAATGAGCAGTTCTTC. It specifies CASSFESPNEQFF.

The chain joins TRBV6-1 to TRBJ2-1, with 9 nucleotides matching TRBD1. The trim removed 1 base at V and 9 bases at J, leaving 4 bases unmatched. The CDR3 loop spans 14 amino acids. Germline assignment: CDR1 MNHNS and CDR2 SASEGT. The CDR3 reads CASSEGDRAGEQFF. In nucleotides, the CDR3 is TGTGCCAGCAGTGAAGGGGACAGGGCGGGTGAGCAGTTCTTC.

V is TRBV7-3 and J is TRBJ2-5, with 10 positions matching TRBD1. With V trimmed by 8 bases and J by 4 bases, 4 bases remained unmatched. This CDR3 is built from 13 residues. CDR1 SGHTA and CDR2 FQGTGA come from the germline V gene. CDR3 nucleotides: TGTGCCAGCGCGACAGGGGGCTTAGAGACCCAGTACTTC. Its translation: CASATGGLETQYF.

The chain uses TRBV28 and TRBJ1-5; tentative D call: TRBD1 (6 bases). The CDR3 covers 16 residues. CDR1 and CDR2 from the germline V gene are MDHEN and SYDVKM. The V gene lost 5 bases and the J gene lost 0 bases, with 14 bases spanning the gap. The CDR3 DNA reads TGTGCCAGCAGTCCCTTGAGGGGGAATAGCAATCAGCCCCAGCATTTT. This sequence encodes CASSPLRGNSNQPQHF.

The rearrangement uses TRBV6-6 and TRBJ2-2; a weak D match, TRBD1 (6 bases). Trimming removed 5 bases at V and 6 bases at J, with 10 bases between. Germline CDR1 reads MNHNY; CDR2 reads SVGAGI (reference sequence). This CDR3 has 13 residues. CDR3 nucleotide sequence: TGTGCCAGCAGTAGCAGGGGACCCGGGGAGCTGTTTTTT. As protein: CASSSRGPGELFF.

The V call is TRBV2, the J call TRBJ2-7; 7 positions match TRBD1. CDR1 is SNHLY and CDR2 is FYNNEI in the germline V gene. J gave up 5 bases and V 2 bases, and 3 bases lay outside the gene matches. The length of the CDR3 is 13 residues. CDR3 in DNA: TGTGCCAGCAGTGAAACAGGGGCCCACGAGCAGTACTTC. This encodes CASSETGAHEQYF.

This clone has just a few counts. The rearrangement links TRBV7-6 to TRBJ2-3; either TRBD1 or TRBD2 may supply D (5 bases each). Germline V gene lookup returns CDR1 SGHVS and CDR2 FNYEAQ. Trimming took off 5 bases at V and 4 bases at J, with 10 bases between the two ends. The CDR3 contains 13 residues. This chain's CDR3 is CASSAMGADTQYF. The CDR3 nucleotides are TGTGCCAGCAGCGCGATGGGGGCAGATACGCAGTATTTT.

In DNA, the CDR3 is TGTGCCAGCAGTTACTCGAAGACAGGGGGCCTTGGCTACACCTTC. This sequence encodes CASSYSKTGGLGYTF. The chain has TRBV6-6 and TRBJ1-2; 10 bases are shared with TRBD1. Losses at the gene ends were 0 bases for V and 7 bases for J; bases not matched to a gene: 5. The CDR3 contains 15 residues. Germline V gene data show CDR1 as MNHNY and CDR2 as SVGAGI (reference sequence).

The genes are TRBV7-8 and TRBJ2-5; 15 bases map to TRBD2. After removal of 8 bases from V and 5 bases from J, the junction contained 6 bases not matched to a gene. CDR1 and CDR2 from the germline V gene are SGHVS and FQNEAQ. The CDR3 spans 15 residues. The CDR3 DNA reads TGTGCCAGCTCCGGACTAGCGGGAGGGCCCGAGACCCAGTACTTC. It translates to CASSGLAGGPETQYF.

V gene TRBV7-3 combines with J gene TRBJ2-5, with 9 bases aligning to TRBD2. The germline CDR1 and CDR2 sequences are SGHTA and FQGTGA. The CDR3 runs to 16 residues. J was trimmed by 4 bases and V by 5 bases; bases with no gene match: 11. The CDR3 sequence is CASSKGLATEGETQYF. The CDR3 DNA follows: TGTGCCAGCAGCAAGGGACTAGCCACGGAAGGAGAGACCCAGTACTTC.

The V call is TRBV12-5, the J call TRBJ2-7, with D perhaps matching TRBD1 or TRBD2 (5 bases each). CDR3 length equals 14 residues. Germline CDR1 and CDR2: LGHNT and FRNRAP. Trimming stripped 7 bases from V and 5 bases from J, with 18 bases between. Here the CDR3 reads CASEKRDVGHEQYF. In DNA form, the CDR3 reads TGTGCTAGTGAGAAACGGGACGTTGGGCACGAGCAGTACTTC.

The chain employs TRBV6-1 and TRBJ2-5; D is perhaps TRBD1 (5 bases). The germline V and J ends were trimmed by 0 bases and 5 bases, with 13 bases remaining between them. CDR3 size: 15 residues. The germline V gene encodes CDR1 MNHNS and CDR2 SASEGT. CDR3 nucleotides: TGTGCCAGCAGTGAAGCGCGTCCAGGGCTGGAGACCCAGTACTTC. Translating it yields CASSEARPGLETQYF.

This clone turned up a few times. This chain connects TRBV4-1 to TRBJ1-4; a possible D gene is TRBD1 (5 bases). This CDR3 region has 15 residues. Trimming removed 4 bases at V and 11 bases at J, with 20 bases between. The V gene's germline CDR1 is MGHRA and CDR2 YSYEKL. CDR3: CASSRSLARVEKLFF. DNA of the CDR3: TGCGCCAGCAGCCGGTCCTTGGCCAGGGTGGAGAAACTGTTTTTT.

The rearrangement joins TRBV7-6 to TRBJ2-1; 8 nucleotides agree with TRBD2. With 1 base clipped from V and 8 bases from J, the junction kept 7 bases outside the gene matches. Per the germline V gene, CDR1 is SGHVS and CDR2 is FNYEAQ. The CDR3 contains 15 residues. Written as DNA, the CDR3 is TGTGCCAGCAGCTTAGACGGGAGGGTATTGGATGAGCAGTTCTTC. Protein: CASSLDGRVLDEQFF.

The chain links TRBV10-3 to TRBJ1-3, with 9 bases aligning to TRBD1. The CDR3 contains 14 residues. J gave up 0 bases and V 10 bases, and 4 bases lay outside the gene matches. CDR1 is ENHRY, CDR2 SYGVKD, per germline. The CDR3 reads CATRDRDSGNTIYF. CDR3 nucleotide sequence: TGTGCCACCCGGGACAGGGACTCTGGAAACACCATATATTTT.

The chain is built from TRBV5-1 and TRBJ2-7; TRBD1 aligns across 8 bases. The CDR3 length is 14 residues. V was clipped by 4 bases and J by 1 base; unmatched bases: 4. Per the germline V gene, CDR1 is SGHRS and CDR2 is YFSETQ. CDR3 loop: CASSHGQGSYEQYF. CDR3 DNA sequence: TGCGCCAGCAGCCACGGACAGGGTTCCTACGAGCAGTACTTC.